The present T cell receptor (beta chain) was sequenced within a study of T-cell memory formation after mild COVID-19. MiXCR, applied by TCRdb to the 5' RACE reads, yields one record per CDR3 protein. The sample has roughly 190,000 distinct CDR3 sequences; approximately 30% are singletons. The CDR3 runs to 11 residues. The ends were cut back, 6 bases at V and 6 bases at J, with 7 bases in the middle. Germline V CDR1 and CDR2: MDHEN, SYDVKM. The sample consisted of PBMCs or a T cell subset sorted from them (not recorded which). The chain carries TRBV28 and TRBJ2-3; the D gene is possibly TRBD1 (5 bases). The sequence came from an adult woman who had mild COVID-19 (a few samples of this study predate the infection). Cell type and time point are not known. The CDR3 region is CASRHRDTQYF. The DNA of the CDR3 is TGTGCCAGCAGGCACAGGGATACGCAGTATTTT.